What follows are 12 T cell receptor beta chains derived from one specimen sequenced in a study of memory CD4+ T cells and cytomegalovirus serostatus (dated by TCRdb to the late 2010s). Single viable CD3+CD4+CD8-CD45RO+ cells were sorted as memory CD4+ T cells on a FACSAria II. The library was obtained by the immunoSEQ multiplex PCR assay. What TCRdb holds here is the immuneACCESS table cut down to in-frame rearrangements. Part of the clones is not present; checked against another copy, under half of the missing clones reflect an unresolved V gene, and the others are unexplained. A total of fewer than 35,000 clones appear in this sample, more than 60% of them only once. Over 0.6% of the sample rests with the top ten. Source material: memory CD4+ T cells from blood. The origin of the receptors is an adult in good health and CMV-seronegative.

The J gene is TRBJ1-1, the V gene TRBV5-8; D unresolved. V lost 4 bases, J lost 4 bases, and 11 bases lay in between. This CDR3 has 13 residues. Germline assignment: CDR1 SGHTS and CDR2 YDEGEE. The CDR3 sequence is CASSPYGFTEAFF. CDR3 DNA sequence: TGTGCCAGCAGCCCGTATGGGTTCACTGAAGCTTTCTTT.

J is TRBJ1-1 and V is TRBV30; TRBD1 matches 7 bases. The CDR3 runs to 14 residues. CDR1 and CDR2 from the germline V gene are GTSNPN and SVGIG (reference sequence). V lost 3 bases to trimming and J lost 0 bases; unmatched junction nucleotides: 4. CDR3 sequence reads: CAWSVDRMNTEAFF. The CDR3 DNA reads TGTGCCTGGAGCGTGGACAGGATGAACACTGAAGCTTTCTTT.

The chain carries TRBV2 and TRBJ1-1; 9 bases fit TRBD1. The CDR3 length is 14 residues. Germline V CDR1 and CDR2: SNHLY, FYNNEI. With 6 bases clipped from V and 5 bases from J, the junction kept 7 bases outside the gene matches. Here the CDR3 DNA reads TGTGCCAGCAGCCTGGGGACAGGGTGGACTGAAGCTTTCTTT. This encodes CASSLGTGWTEAFF.

The genes are TRBV6-1 and TRBJ1-2; TRBD1 agrees at 9 bases. The CDR3 sequence is 14 residues long. V was pared by 5 bases and J by 7 bases, with 8 bases of the junction left unmatched. Germline CDR1 and CDR2: MNHNS and SASEGT. The chain's CDR3 is CASSRDRVTSGYTF. The CDR3, as DNA: TGTGCCAGCAGTAGGGACAGGGTAACAAGTGGCTACACCTTC.

J is TRBJ1-4 and V is TRBV7-9; TRBD1 is a possible D gene (6 bases). Germline-derived CDR1 and CDR2 are SEHNR and FQNEAQ (reference sequence). This CDR3 is 17 amino acids long. V lost 5 bases, J lost 8 bases, and 24 bases lay in between. CDR3 loop: CASSDSPGTGSGEKLFF. As DNA, the CDR3 is TGTGCCAGCAGCGACTCCCCGGGAACAGGGAGTGGAGAAAAACTGTTTTTT. The full variable domain, its missing parts supplied by reference TRBV7-9 and TRBJ1-4, is DTGVSQNPRHKITKRGQNVTFRCDPISEHNRLYWYRQTLGQGPEFLTYFQNEAQLEKSRLLSDRFSAERPKGSFSTLEIQRTEQGDSAMYLCASSDSPGTGSGEKLFFGSGTQLSVL.

The V gene is TRBV28, the J gene TRBJ1-2; 8 bases match TRBD1. Trimming removed 5 bases from V and 4 bases from J; junction bases left unmatched: 6. In germline, CDR1 is MDHEN, CDR2 SYDVKM. The CDR3 is made up of 14 amino acids. DNA of the CDR3: TGTGCCAGCAGTATGACAGGGGAGGGCTATGGCTACACCTTC. Translating gives CASSMTGEGYGYTF.

The chain combines TRBV7-2 with TRBJ1-5; TRBD1 matches 7 bases. Germline V CDR1 and CDR2: SGHTA, FQGNSA. With V trimmed by 0 bases and J by 6 bases, 5 bases remained unmatched. There are 15 residues in the CDR3. The CDR3 DNA reads as TGTGCCAGCAGCTTAGCAGGGGGCGCCGCTCAGCCCCAGCATTTT. Amino acids: CASSLAGGAAQPQHF. The full variable domain, completed using reference TRBV7-2 and TRBJ1-5, is GAGVSQSPSNKVTEKGKDVELRCDPISGHTALYWYRQSLGQGLEFLIYFQGNSAPDKSGLPSDRFSAERTGGSVSTLTIQRTQQEDSAVYLCASSLAGGAAQPQHFGDGTRLSIL.

V and J are TRBV5-1 and TRBJ2-1; 8 positions agree with TRBD2. CDR3 length equals 14 residues. The trim removed 3 bases at V and 11 bases at J, leaving 10 bases unmatched. Per the germline V gene, CDR1 is SGHRS and CDR2 is YFSETQ. The CDR3 nucleotides are TGCGCCAGCAGCTCTCAGCGGGGGAGTCGGAAGCAGTTCTTC. Its translation is CASSSQRGSRKQFF.

V and J are TRBV29-1 and TRBJ1-2, with 7 nucleotides matching TRBD1. CDR3 length: 13 amino acids. The germline V gene encodes CDR1 SQVTM and CDR2 ANQGSEA. The ends lost 4 bases at V and 6 bases at J; junction bases unmatched: 8. This CDR3 reads CSVVPGQGDGYTF. The CDR3 DNA reads TGCAGCGTTGTGCCAGGGCAGGGGGATGGCTACACCTTC.

The V and J genes are TRBV2 and TRBJ2-7, with D unresolved. Per germline, CDR1 SNHLY and CDR2 FYNNEI. This CDR3 comprises 11 residues. With 2 bases removed from V and 13 bases from J, the gap between germline ends came to 12 bases. This CDR3 reads CASSESAATYF. The CDR3 DNA sequence: TGTGCCAGCAGTGAATCGGCAGCCACCTACTTC.

The chain employs TRBV29-1 and TRBJ1-1, with 8 nucleotides matching TRBD1. Germline V gene lookup returns CDR1 SQVTM and CDR2 ANQGSEA. V shed 7 bases, J shed 5 bases, and the junction held 9 bases outside the gene matches. The length of the CDR3 is 13 residues. The CDR3 loop is CSGEDREETEAFF. CDR3 nucleotide sequence: TGCAGCGGGGAGGACAGGGAAGAGACTGAAGCTTTCTTT.

The chain links TRBV5-5 to TRBJ1-1; D ambiguous. Germline CDR1 is SGHKS and CDR2 is YYEKEE (reference sequence). The CDR3 covers 13 residues. Trimming shortened V by 0 bases and J by 1 base, and 4 bases separated the two germline ends. The CDR3 bases are TGTGCCAGCAGCTTGGAACCGAACACTGAAGCTTTCTTT. Translated: CASSLEPNTEAFF.